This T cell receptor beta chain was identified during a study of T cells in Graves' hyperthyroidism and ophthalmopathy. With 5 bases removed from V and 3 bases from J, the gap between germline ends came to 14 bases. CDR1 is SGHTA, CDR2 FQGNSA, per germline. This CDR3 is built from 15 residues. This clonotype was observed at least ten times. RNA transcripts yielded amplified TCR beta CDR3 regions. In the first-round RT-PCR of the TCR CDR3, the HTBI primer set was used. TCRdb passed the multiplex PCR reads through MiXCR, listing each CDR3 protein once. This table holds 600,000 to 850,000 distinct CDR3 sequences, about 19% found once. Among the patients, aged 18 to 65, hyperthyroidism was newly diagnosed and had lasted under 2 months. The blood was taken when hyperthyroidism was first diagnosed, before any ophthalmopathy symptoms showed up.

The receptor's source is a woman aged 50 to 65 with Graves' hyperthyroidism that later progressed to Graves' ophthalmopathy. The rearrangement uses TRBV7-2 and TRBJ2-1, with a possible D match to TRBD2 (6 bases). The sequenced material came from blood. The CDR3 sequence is CASSRVGGFYNEQFF. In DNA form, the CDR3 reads TGTGCCAGCAGCCGGGTCGGGGGATTCTACAATGAGCAGTTCTTC.